The subject of this entry is one T cell receptor beta chain. TCRdb keeps only in-frame clones here, not all; method: immunoSEQ multiplex PCR. This sample has about 8,200 clones, with 70% to 90% found just once. The sample originates from a study of blood T cell dynamics during melanoma immunotherapy. The time point was: week 3, after first cycle of checkpoint inhibitor. Germline V gene lookup returns CDR1 LNHDA and CDR2 SQIVND (reference sequence). The CDR3 loop spans 14 amino acids. The source of this sequence is a human donor with melanoma. The material sequenced was blood, taken from a patient treated with checkpoint blockade. V is TRBV19 and J is TRBJ2-5; 7 bases are a match to TRBD1. The J call may be faulty, since TRBJ2-7 better matches the DNA end. CDR3 region: CASSTRWTGYEQYF. For the CDR3, the DNA is TGTGCCAGTAGTACCCGGTGGACAGGTTACGAGCAGTACTTC.